The 2 T cell receptor beta chains listed next were all sequenced from one sample in a study of T cell responses to AZD1222 COVID-19 vaccine. TCRdb's table, derived via immunoSEQ multiplex PCR, lists solely in-frame clones and lacks some. Seen here are about 140,000 clones, less than 95% observed once, and the top ten hold about 7.5%. Sequenced material: peripheral blood, taken 28 days after the second dose of the MenACWY control vaccine. These receptors all stem from an adult who received the MenACWY meningococcal vaccine as a control.

The chain joins TRBV27 to TRBJ2-1; D call uncertain. Germline V gene lookup returns CDR1 MNHEY and CDR2 SMNVEV (reference sequence). The V and J ends lost 5 bases and 1 base respectively, with 6 bases between them. The CDR3 runs 13 residues. CDR3 loop: CASSTQSYNEQFF. As DNA, the CDR3 is TGTGCCAGCAGTACGCAGTCCTACAATGAGCAGTTCTTC.

J is TRBJ2-7 and V is TRBV2; no firm D call. V lost 3 bases and J lost 4, with 16 bases in between. The CDR3 length is 15 residues. Germline V lookup: CDR1 SNHLY, CDR2 FYNNEI. CDR3 DNA sequence: TGTGCCAGCAGTGAGACACGACCCGCCCTTTACGAGCAGTACTTC. Its translation is CASSETRPALYEQYF.